The clone carrying this T cell receptor beta chain was observed a handful of times. Its specificity is unknown. The sample originates from a study of T cells after yellow fever vaccination. Study-wide background: For low cell numbers, libraries were made with SMART-Seq v4 Ultra Low Input.

Findings of the study overall: Just a small share of clonotypes turned up in the CD4 compartment as well as the CD8 compartment. Subsequent booster samples again held most clones from primary vaccination (96% CD4, approximately 85% CD8).

Generation of TCR cDNA used 5'RACE template switching (which added a universal primer site and UMIs). MiXCR, applied by TCRdb to the 5' RACE reads, yields one record per CDR3 protein. The sample has under 400,000 distinct CDR3 sequences; more than 9% are singletons. The CDR3 totals 14 residues. The V segment lost 5 bases and the J segment 3 bases; nucleotides outside the gene matches: 3. Germline V gene sequence: CDR1 SGHRS, CDR2 YFSETQ. V usage is TRBV5-1 and J usage is TRBJ1-1; 11 bases are shared with TRBD1. The sequence was collected from a man aged 18 to 30 who received the YFV17D yellow fever vaccine. Sequencing used PBMCs, obtained on the day of the first yellow fever vaccination. CDR3 nucleotides: TGCGCCAGCAGGGGGACAGGGGGTTACACTGAAGCTTTCTTT. It specifies CASRGTGGYTEAFF.